The 25 T cell receptor beta chains reported below all come from one sample, sequenced in a study of beta chain features in type 1 diabetes. No antigen has been assigned to these receptors. Study outcomes and limitations: There was a moderate but significant shortening of TCRB CDR3s in all four CD4+ subsets of Type 1 diabetes patients.

Every isolated RNA sample was fully reverse transcribed, so sequencing captured expressed TCRB transcripts. Generated by immunoSEQ multiplex PCR, the TCRdb table keeps only in-frame clones and is missing some. The data hold around 360,000 clones, with roughly 12% observed a single time. Sequenced: naive CD4+ T cells from blood. These receptors were obtained from a woman aged 18-29 years with type 1 diabetes.

This clone has more than one count but fewer than ten. V and J are TRBV9 and TRBJ1-6; tentatively, D is TRBD1 (6 bases). This CDR3 contains 15 residues. The V gene lost 0 bases and the J gene lost 9 bases, with 13 bases spanning the gap. Germline-derived CDR1 and CDR2 are SGDLS and YYNGEE. The CDR3 DNA follows: TGTGCCAGCAGCGTAGTCGCAGGGGCGGGTTCACCCCTCCACTTT. Residues: CASSVVAGAGSPLHF.

This chain joins TRBV11-3 and TRBJ2-3; 9 nucleotides line up with TRBD2. The ends lost 5 bases at V and 2 bases at J; junction bases unmatched: 5. The V gene's germline CDR1 is SGHNT and CDR2 YENEEA. CDR3 length equals 15 residues. Written as DNA, the CDR3 is TGTGCCAGCAGCACCAGCGGGGGGACCACAGATACGCAGTATTTT. Translation gives CASSTSGGTTDTQYF.

This clone was counted a few times. The V call is TRBV11-1, the J call TRBJ2-1; 14 bases fit TRBD2. Germline V gene sequence: CDR1 SGHAT, CDR2 FQDESV (reference sequence). The CDR3 totals 18 residues. V lost 2 bases, J lost 8 bases, and 11 bases stayed unmatched. The DNA of the CDR3 is TGTGCCAGCAGCTTACGACTCCACGGGACTAGCGGGAGATATGAGCAGTTCTTC. Translation: CASSLRLHGTSGRYEQFF.

The V and J genes are TRBV7-9 and TRBJ1-1; no clear D. Germline-derived CDR1 and CDR2 are SEHNR and FQNEAQ (reference sequence). The CDR3 totals 13 residues. V lost 5 bases, J lost 1 base, and 8 bases lay in between. The CDR3 loop is CASSGRGNTEAFF. The CDR3 coding sequence is TGTGCCAGCAGCGGGCGGGGGAACACTGAAGCTTTCTTT.

This clone was observed a handful of times. The chain has TRBV28 and TRBJ2-5; 9 bases align to TRBD1. This CDR3 comprises 14 residues. V shed 7 bases, J shed 5 bases, and the junction held 8 bases outside the gene matches. Germline loops: CDR1 MDHEN, CDR2 SYDVKM. The CDR3 is CASNPQGAGETQYF. CDR3 bases: TGTGCCAGCAATCCACAGGGGGCGGGGGAGACCCAGTACTTC.

The chain employs TRBV18 and TRBJ2-5; D is unresolved. Germline CDR1 is KGHSH and CDR2 is LQKENI. The V and J ends lost 3 bases and 5 bases respectively, with 10 bases between them. CDR3 length: 13 amino acids. In DNA form, the CDR3 reads TGTGCCAGCTCACCTCGCCCCGGGGAGACCCAGTACTTC. It encodes CASSPRPGETQYF. Full variable domain (missing parts from reference TRBV18 and TRBJ2-5): NAGVMQNPRHLVRRRGQEARLRCSPMKGHSHVYWYRQLPEEGLKFMVYLQKENIIDESGMPKERFSAEFPKEGPSILRIQQVVRGDSAAYFCASSPRPGETQYFGPGTRLLVL.

The chain combines TRBV7-9 with TRBJ2-4; 11 bases are shared with TRBD1. Germline trimming cut 4 bases from V and 0 bases from J; bases unmatched to any gene: 2. CDR3 length: 16 residues. Germline lookup yields CDR1 SEHNR and CDR2 FQNEAQ (reference sequence). The CDR3 spells CASSSDRGLAKNIQYF. CDR3 DNA sequence: TGTGCCAGCAGCTCGGACAGGGGGCTAGCCAAAAACATTCAGTACTTC.

J is TRBJ1-5 and V is TRBV30; possibly TRBD1 for D (6 bases). Germline CDR1 reads GTSNPN; CDR2 reads SVGIG (reference sequence). Trimming cost V 0 bases and J 5 bases, with 8 bases left between them. The CDR3 runs to 13 residues. The CDR3 reads CAWSVGGDQPQHF. For the CDR3, the DNA is TGTGCCTGGAGTGTAGGGGGGGATCAGCCCCAGCATTTT. The full variable domain, its missing parts supplied by reference TRBV30 and TRBJ1-5, is SQTIHQWPATLVQPVGSPLSLECTVEGTSNPNLYWYRQAAGRGLQLLFYSVGIGQISSEVPQNLSASRPQDRQFILSSKKLLLSDSGFYLCAWSVGGDQPQHFGDGTRLSIL.

This clone was counted a few times. The chain couples TRBV7-2 to TRBJ2-1; TRBD2 aligns across 7 bases. The V gene end was trimmed by 4 bases and the J gene end by 5 bases; junction bases not matched to a gene: 8. Germline CDR1 is SGHTA and CDR2 is FQGNSA. The CDR3 covers 15 residues. CDR3: CASSSVGGDHNEQFF. CDR3 nucleotide sequence: TGTGCCAGCAGCTCGGTTGGGGGGGACCACAATGAGCAGTTCTTC.

This clone has just a few counts. In nucleotides, the CDR3 is TGTGCCAGCAGTGAGCTAGACAGGGGGAATGAGCAGTTCTTC. This sequence encodes CASSELDRGNEQFF. The chain couples TRBV25-1 to TRBJ2-1, with 9 bases lining up with TRBD1. The V and J ends lost 3 bases and 7 bases, in that order; junction bases with no gene match: 4. Germline CDR1 and CDR2: MGHDK and SYGVNS. This CDR3 spans 14 amino acids.

A few counts support this clone. This sequence joins TRBV9 and TRBJ2-5, with 8 bases aligning to TRBD1. The V gene end was trimmed by 7 bases and the J gene end by 7 bases; junction bases not matched to a gene: 12. CDR1 SGDLS and CDR2 YYNGEE come from the germline V gene. The CDR3 length is 14 residues. CDR3 region: CASETGAPSGTQYF. The CDR3 DNA reads as TGTGCCAGCGAGACAGGGGCTCCAAGTGGGACCCAGTACTTC.

The V call is TRBV7-9, the J call TRBJ1-2; TRBD1 matches 8 bases. Germline V lookup: CDR1 SEHNR, CDR2 FQNEAQ (reference sequence). Unmatched junction bases numbered 12, after V lost 5 bases and J lost 4 bases. The CDR3 covers 16 residues. CDR3 sequence (DNA): TGTGCCAGCAGCCCCGGAGGTGCAGGGGGCTTCTATGGCTACACCTTC. This encodes CASSPGGAGGFYGYTF.

The rearrangement joins TRBV6-5 to TRBJ2-2, with D perhaps TRBD2 (5 bases). Trimming shortened V by 5 bases and J by 3 bases, and 13 bases separated the two germline ends. CDR1 and CDR2 (germline): MNHEY, SVGAGI. The CDR3 sequence is 15 residues long. The CDR3 bases are TGTGCCAGCAGTCCACTAGACAAATACACCGGGGAGCTGTTTTTT. This translates into CASSPLDKYTGELFF.

In this sample, this clone turned up a few times. The CDR3 nucleotides read TGTGCCAGCAGCCGGGGTAAAGCCTACGAGCAGTACTTC. It specifies CASSRGKAYEQYF. The J gene is TRBJ2-7, the V gene TRBV7-9; weak D call: TRBD2 (5 bases). The CDR3 length is 13 residues. Germline V lookup: CDR1 SEHNR, CDR2 FQNEAQ (reference sequence). V was shortened by 5 bases and J by 2 bases, with 10 bases between the two germline ends. The full variable domain, with the rest looked up from reference TRBV7-9 and TRBJ2-7, is DTGVSQNPRHKITKRGQNVTFRCDPISEHNRLYWYRQTLGQGPEFLTYFQNEAQLEKSRLLSDRFSAERPKGSFSTLEIQRTEQGDSAMYLCASSRGKAYEQYFGPGTRLTVT.

This chain connects TRBV5-4 to TRBJ2-7, with 10 bases lining up with TRBD1. This CDR3 has 15 amino acids. In germline, CDR1 is SGHNT, CDR2 YYREEE (reference sequence). Trimming at V came to 2 bases and at J to 3 bases, leaving 5 bases not matched to a gene. The CDR3 nucleotides read TGTGCCAGCAGCTTCCGGGACAGGGGTCTCTACGAGCAGTACTTC. Its protein product is CASSFRDRGLYEQYF.

This CDR3 is CASSLTGADEQYF. CDR3 sequence (DNA): TGCGCCAGCAGCTTAACAGGGGCCGACGAGCAGTACTTC. V and J are TRBV5-1 and TRBJ2-7, with 7 bases fitting TRBD1. The germline V gene encodes CDR1 SGHRS and CDR2 YFSETQ. V lost 2 bases to trimming and J lost 5 bases; unmatched junction nucleotides: 4. There are 13 residues in the CDR3.

The chain combines TRBV25-1 with TRBJ1-1, with D perhaps TRBD1 (5 bases). This CDR3 is built from 13 residues. V lost 7 bases and J 1 base, leaving 10 bases between the germline ends. The germline V gene has CDR1 MGHDK and CDR2 SYGVNS. The CDR3 sequence is CASKGRTNTEAFF. The CDR3 region has the DNA TGTGCCAGCAAGGGGCGGACGAACACTGAAGCTTTCTTT.

This clone has just a few counts. The chain uses TRBV7-9 and TRBJ1-4; TRBD1 matches at 9 bases. Germline assignment: CDR1 SEHNR and CDR2 FQNEAQ (reference sequence). The CDR3 has 19 residues. V lost 6 bases and J lost 0; bases outside the gene matches: 14. The CDR3 is CASSFGGTGRVATNEKLFF. CDR3 nucleotide sequence: TGTGCCAGCAGTTTCGGAGGGACAGGGCGAGTTGCAACTAATGAAAAACTGTTTTTT.

This chain joins TRBV29-1 and TRBJ1-1, with TRBD1 as a possible D gene (5 bases). V was trimmed by 8 bases and J by 4 bases, leaving 17 bases between them. CDR1 is SQVTM and CDR2 is ANQGSEA in the germline V gene. The CDR3 is 13 residues long. The CDR3 bases are TGCAGCTCGTACGGGGAGGGGAGCACTGAAGCTTTCTTT. This sequence encodes CSSYGEGSTEAFF.

The J gene is TRBJ2-7, the V gene TRBV6-5, with 8 bases that match TRBD2. Germline assignment: CDR1 MNHEY and CDR2 SVGAGI. J was trimmed by 4 bases and V by 0 bases; bases with no gene match: 2. CDR3 length: 14 residues. CDR3 in amino acids: CASSYSGGGYEQYF. CDR3 bases: TGTGCCAGCAGTTACTCCGGCGGGGGGTACGAGCAGTACTTC.

This clone was counted a few times. The chain recombines TRBV15 with TRBJ2-3; TRBD1 matches at 9 bases. Germline loops: CDR1 LNHNV, CDR2 YYDKDF (reference sequence). The CDR3 loop spans 18 amino acids. J was trimmed by 9 bases and V by 0 bases; bases with no gene match: 16. The DNA for the CDR3 is TGTGCCACCAGCAGAGATGTTGGCGGGGACAGGGCGAAAGACACGCAGTATTTT. Residues: CATSRDVGGDRAKDTQYF.

The CDR3 reads CAWRTTGGTEAFF. The CDR3, as DNA: TGTGCCTGGAGAACTACAGGGGGCACTGAAGCTTTCTTT. The rearrangement uses TRBV30 and TRBJ1-1; 8 bases are shared with TRBD1. V dropped 3 bases and J dropped 4; count of bases not matched to a gene: 4. The length of the CDR3 is 13 residues. CDR1 is GTSNPN and CDR2 is SVGIG in the germline V gene (reference sequence).

A few counts support this clone. This sequence joins TRBV4-1 and TRBJ1-1, with D tentatively TRBD1 (5 bases). The V gene's germline CDR1 is MGHRA and CDR2 YSYEKL. V lost 4 bases, J lost 0 bases, and 9 bases lay in between. The CDR3 runs to 14 residues. This CDR3 reads CASSRGHLNTEAFF. CDR3 sequence (DNA): TGCGCCAGCAGCCGTGGACACCTGAACACTGAAGCTTTCTTT.

This clone was counted only a few times. The CDR3 DNA sequence: TGTGCCAGCAGCTCAAGGGACAGGGGGACGGAGACCCAGTACTTC. Translation gives CASSSRDRGTETQYF. This chain joins TRBV7-9 and TRBJ2-5; 11 bases are shared with TRBD1. The V segment lost 4 bases and the J segment 5 bases; nucleotides outside the gene matches: 6. Germline V gives CDR1 SEHNR, CDR2 FQNEAQ (reference sequence). The CDR3 loop spans 15 amino acids. The full variable domain, its missing parts supplied by reference TRBV7-9 and TRBJ2-5, is DTGVSQNPRHKITKRGQNVTFRCDPISEHNRLYWYRQTLGQGPEFLTYFQNEAQLEKSRLLSDRFSAERPKGSFSTLEIQRTEQGDSAMYLCASSSRDRGTETQYFGPGTRLLVL.

This clone was found a few times. The rearrangement uses TRBV7-9 and TRBJ1-4; 7 nucleotides match TRBD1. The germline gives CDR1 SEHNR, CDR2 FQNEAQ (reference sequence). The CDR3 is 14 amino acids. J lost 8 bases, V lost 7 bases, and 10 bases had no gene match. CDR3 sequence: CASTPQGLGEKLFF. In DNA form, the CDR3 reads TGTGCCAGCACCCCACAGGGGTTGGGGGAAAAACTGTTTTTT. The full variable domain, completed using reference TRBV7-9 and TRBJ1-4, is DTGVSQNPRHKITKRGQNVTFRCDPISEHNRLYWYRQTLGQGPEFLTYFQNEAQLEKSRLLSDRFSAERPKGSFSTLEIQRTEQGDSAMYLCASTPQGLGEKLFFGSGTQLSVL.